This T cell receptor beta chain was captured by sequencing in a study of blood T cell repertoires in COVID-19. CDR3 length: 16 amino acids. V lost 6 bases, J lost 5 bases, and 22 bases lay in between. Germline V CDR1 and CDR2: SGHNT, YENEEA. Membership in each cohort depended on participant-reported clinical history. Profiling relied on immunoSEQ multiplex PCR, and the TCRdb table lists in-frame clones only, not all of them. The top ten hold 1% to 1.5% of the sample, which has approximately 81,000 clones, around 88% seen once. The sequence came from a woman aged 45-59 years with acute COVID-19. The chain combines TRBV11-3 with TRBJ1-1; the D gene is possibly TRBD1 (6 bases). The sample taken for sequencing was PBMCs or T cells enriched from blood (not recorded which). The CDR3 nucleotides read TGTGCCAGCAGAGGGGGGCCGGGGGGAATAAGGACTGAAGCTTTCTTT. It encodes CASRGGPGGIRTEAFF. The whole variable domain, remainder taken from reference TRBV11-3 and TRBJ1-1, is EAGVVQSPRYKIIEKKQPVAFWCNPISGHNTLYWYLQNLGQGPELLIRYENEEAVDDSQLPKDRFSAERLKGVDSTLKIQPAELGDSAVYLCASRGGPGGIRTEAFFGQGTRLTVV.